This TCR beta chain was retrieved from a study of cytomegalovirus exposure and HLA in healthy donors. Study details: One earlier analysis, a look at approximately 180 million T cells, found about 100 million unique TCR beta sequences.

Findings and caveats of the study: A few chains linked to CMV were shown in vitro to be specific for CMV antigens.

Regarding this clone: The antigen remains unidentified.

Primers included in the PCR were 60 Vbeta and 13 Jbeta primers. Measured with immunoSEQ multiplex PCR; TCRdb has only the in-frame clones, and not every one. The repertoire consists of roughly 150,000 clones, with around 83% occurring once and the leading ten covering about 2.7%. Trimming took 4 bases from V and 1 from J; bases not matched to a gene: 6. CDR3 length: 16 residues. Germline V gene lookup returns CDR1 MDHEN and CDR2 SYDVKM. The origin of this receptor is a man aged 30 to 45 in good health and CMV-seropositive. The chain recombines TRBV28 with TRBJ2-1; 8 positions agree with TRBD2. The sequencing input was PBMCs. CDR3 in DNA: TGTGCCAGCAGTTCTAGTCTAGCGGGTTCCTACAATGAGCAGTTCTTC. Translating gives CASSSSLAGSYNEQFF.